The 28 T cell receptor beta chains given below trace back to one sample, sequenced in a study of blood T cell repertoires in COVID-19. Profiled with immunoSEQ multiplex PCR; TCRdb holds only in-frame clones, not every one. The sample includes about 120,000 clones, approximately 85% of them seen just once. Sequencing was performed on peripheral blood. The receptors shown here come from an elderly man with acute or convalescent COVID-19.

The chain joins TRBV11-3 to TRBJ2-1; TRBD2 agrees at 8 bases. CDR1 is SGHNT, CDR2 YENEEA, per germline. V trimming: 5 bases; J trimming: 4 bases; junction bases outside the gene matches: 7. CDR3 length: 15 amino acids. CDR3 bases: TGTGCCAGCAGCGGAGCGGGGGACTTTTACAATGAGCAGTTCTTC. This sequence encodes CASSGAGDFYNEQFF.

This rearrangement joins TRBV7-3 to TRBJ1-2; tentatively, D is TRBD1 (5 bases). Between the trimmed V and J ends, which lost 5 bases and 2 bases, there was a span of 12 bases. The germline gives CDR1 SGHTA, CDR2 FQGTGA. This CDR3 is built from 14 residues. In nucleotides, the CDR3 is TGTGCCAGCAGCCCGGGGACTGACAACTATGGCTACACCTTC. Translating gives CASSPGTDNYGYTF.

The chain is built from TRBV7-3 and TRBJ2-1; 10 nucleotides align to TRBD2. This CDR3 spans 17 amino acids. Germline CDR1 is SGHTA and CDR2 is FQGTGA. Germline trimming cut 2 bases from V and 2 bases from J; bases unmatched to any gene: 6. CDR3: CASSLAASGSAYNEQFF. CDR3 in DNA: TGTGCCAGCAGCTTAGCGGCTAGCGGGAGTGCCTACAATGAGCAGTTCTTC.

The rearrangement links TRBV11-1 to TRBJ2-5, with TRBD2 matching 8 bases. There are 14 residues in the CDR3. Germline V gene data show CDR1 as SGHAT and CDR2 as FQDESV (reference sequence). Germline trimming cut 2 bases from V and 2 bases from J; bases unmatched to any gene: 1. The CDR3 protein is CASSLRGGQETQYF. CDR3 nucleotide sequence: TGTGCCAGCAGCTTACGGGGGGGGCAAGAGACCCAGTACTTC.

This rearrangement joins TRBV4-3 to TRBJ2-7; TRBD2 agrees at 12 bases. This CDR3 has 21 amino acids. V was pared by 5 bases and J by 4 bases, with 24 bases of the junction left unmatched. The germline V gene has CDR1 LGHNA and CDR2 YSLEER. The chain's CDR3 is CASSVTQSGLAGPLGYYEQYF. CDR3 nucleotides: TGCGCCAGCAGCGTCACCCAGAGCGGACTAGCGGGGCCCCTTGGATATTACGAGCAGTACTTC.

The CDR3: CASSLLAGAYNEQFF. The CDR3 region has the DNA TGTGCCAGCAGCTTGCTAGCGGGAGCCTACAATGAGCAGTTCTTC. The J gene is TRBJ2-1, the V gene TRBV11-1; 10 nucleotides agree with TRBD2. Germline V CDR1 and CDR2: SGHAT, FQDESV (reference sequence). This CDR3 comprises 15 residues. The V gene end was trimmed by 3 bases and the J gene end by 2 bases; junction bases not matched to a gene: 1. The full variable domain, with the rest looked up from reference TRBV11-1 and TRBJ2-1, is EAEVAQSPRYKITEKSQAVAFWCDPISGHATLYWYRQILGQGPELLVQFQDESVVDDSQLPKDRFSAERLKGVDSTLKIQPAELGDSAMYLCASSLLAGAYNEQFFGPGTRLTVL.

This clone was recorded a few times. The rearrangement joins TRBV10-2 to TRBJ1-4, with D possibly TRBD1 on 6 matching bases. Trimming shortened V by 3 bases and J by 6 bases, and 8 bases separated the two germline ends. CDR1 is WSHSY, CDR2 SAAADI, per germline. The CDR3 spans 13 residues. The CDR3 bases are TGCGCCAGCAGTGACAGGGGACATGAAAAACTGTTTTTT. Translation: CASSDRGHEKLFF.

The genes are TRBV5-1 and TRBJ2-2; 13 nucleotides agree with TRBD2. V lost 0 bases to trimming and J lost 2 bases; unmatched junction nucleotides: 1. The germline V gene encodes CDR1 SGHRS and CDR2 YFSETQ. The CDR3 sequence is 17 residues long. The CDR3 spells CASSLGLAGGNTGELFF. CDR3 nucleotides: TGCGCCAGCAGCTTGGGACTAGCGGGGGGAAACACCGGGGAGCTGTTTTTT.

V is TRBV2 and J is TRBJ2-2; 12 bases agree with TRBD2. Germline trimming cut 6 bases from V and 8 bases from J; bases unmatched to any gene: 10. Looked up from germline, CDR1 is SNHLY and CDR2 is FYNNEI. This CDR3 has 16 residues. CDR3 loop: CASRDRTSGASGELFF. The CDR3, as DNA: TGTGCCAGCAGGGACAGGACTAGCGGGGCCTCAGGGGAGCTGTTTTTT.

Only one count was recorded for this clone. The CDR3 region has the DNA TGTGCCAGCAGCCCGGGACTAGCGAGCGAGACCCAGTACTTC. Amino acid sequence: CASSPGLASETQYF. V is TRBV6-5 and J is TRBJ2-5, with TRBD2 identical over 10 bases. Germline V lookup: CDR1 MNHEY, CDR2 SVGAGI. The CDR3 consists of 14 residues. V trimming: 6 bases; J trimming: 5 bases; junction bases outside the gene matches: 6.

CDR3 region: CASSGTGGITDTQYF. In nucleotides, the CDR3 is TGTGCCAGCAGCGGGACAGGGGGTATCACAGATACGCAGTATTTT. V gene TRBV2 combines with J gene TRBJ2-3, with 11 bases matching TRBD1. From germline, CDR1 is SNHLY and CDR2 FYNNEI. This CDR3 comprises 15 residues. V trimming: 6 bases; J trimming: 2 bases; junction bases outside the gene matches: 4.

This chain connects TRBV19 to TRBJ2-1, with D perhaps TRBD1 (8 bases). The CDR3 totals 14 residues. Trimming took off 2 bases at V and 10 bases at J, with 15 bases between the two ends. The germline gives CDR1 LNHDA, CDR2 SQIVND (reference sequence). This chain's CDR3 is CASSITGGVGEQFF. The CDR3 DNA reads TGTGCCAGTAGTATAACAGGGGGGGTCGGAGAGCAGTTCTTC.

In this sample, this clone turned up once. The chain couples TRBV6-5 to TRBJ1-5, with D hard to call. Per germline, CDR1 MNHEY and CDR2 SVGAGI. V dropped 8 bases and J dropped 1 base, with 15 bases sitting between them. The CDR3 consists of 15 residues. The CDR3 reads CASAEDGGSNQPQHF. For the CDR3, the DNA is TGTGCCAGCGCCGAGGACGGAGGGAGCAATCAGCCCCAGCATTTT.

CDR3 sequence (DNA): TGTGCCAGCAGTCTAGAAAATGAGCAGTTCTTC. Translation: CASSLENEQFF. The chain joins TRBV3-1 (or the pseudogene TRBV3-2) to TRBJ2-1; no clear D. This CDR3 region has 11 residues. The V and J ends lost 6 bases and 7 bases respectively, with 7 bases between them. CDR1 and CDR2 from the germline V gene are LGHDT and YNNKEL (reference sequence).

The chain joins TRBV7-2 to TRBJ1-2, with a possible D match to TRBD1 (6 bases). The CDR3 runs 14 residues. Trimming pared 4 bases from V and 8 bases from J, leaving 17 bases between. The germline CDR1 and CDR2 sequences are SGHTA and FQGNSA. The CDR3 sequence is CASSSPPRGGGYTF. In DNA form, the CDR3 reads TGTGCCAGCAGCTCTCCCCCCAGGGGTGGCGGCTACACCTTC.

The V gene is TRBV28, the J gene TRBJ1-5, with TRBD1 matching over 7 bases. Per the germline V gene, CDR1 is MDHEN and CDR2 is SYDVKM. With 5 bases clipped from V and 3 bases from J, the junction kept 4 bases outside the gene matches. This CDR3 has 14 amino acids. This CDR3 reads CASSLGQTNQPQHF. CDR3 sequence (DNA): TGTGCCAGCAGTCTGGGACAGACCAATCAGCCCCAGCATTTT.

The genes are TRBV11-2 and TRBJ1-2, with D unresolved. V was trimmed by 0 bases and J by 2 bases, leaving 10 bases between them. This CDR3 spans 15 amino acids. CDR1 is SGHAT, CDR2 FQNNGV, per germline. The CDR3 nucleotides are TGTGCCAGCAGCTTAGATCTGTCGGTAAACTATGGCTACACCTTC. Translation gives CASSLDLSVNYGYTF.

The rearrangement links TRBV5-1 to TRBJ1-2, with D possibly being TRBD1 (5 bases). With 4 bases removed from V and 5 bases from J, the gap between germline ends came to 15 bases. CDR1 and CDR2 from the germline V gene are SGHRS and YFSETQ. The CDR3 runs 14 residues. The CDR3 nucleotides read TGCGCCAGCAGCCCCGGGGGGGTTGAGTATGGCTACACCTTC. Translating gives CASSPGGVEYGYTF.

The chain couples TRBV6-6 to TRBJ1-1; tentatively, D is TRBD1 (6 bases). This CDR3 has 13 residues. The V end lost 7 bases, the J end lost 8 bases, and 17 bases lay between the germline ends. Per the germline V gene, CDR1 is MNHNY and CDR2 is SVGAGI (reference sequence). CDR3 nucleotides: TGTGCCAGCAATGGTCGGGACACATTAGAAGCTTTCTTT. Translation gives CASNGRDTLEAFF.

The chain links TRBV7-9 to TRBJ2-7, with 12 bases aligning to TRBD2. The CDR3 is made up of 16 amino acids. Germline V gene sequence: CDR1 SEHNR, CDR2 FQNEAQ (reference sequence). V lost 5 bases, J lost 5 bases, and 10 bases stayed unmatched. The chain's CDR3 is CASSGGLTSGSHEQYF. CDR3 DNA: TGTGCCAGCAGCGGAGGGCTGACTAGCGGGAGTCACGAGCAGTACTTC.

The V and J genes are TRBV5-6 and TRBJ1-1, with D possibly TRBD1 on 6 matching bases. The CDR3 covers 15 residues. Germline assignment: CDR1 SGHDT and CDR2 YYEEEE. V gave up 6 bases and J gave up 5 bases, with 20 bases separating them. The CDR3 is CASTLRGGGGTEAFF. The DNA of the CDR3 is TGTGCCAGCACCCTCCGGGGAGGGGGTGGGACTGAAGCTTTCTTT.

The chain couples TRBV7-8 to TRBJ2-1; possible D gene TRBD2, 6 bases. CDR1 is SGHVS, CDR2 FQNEAQ, per germline. The V end lost 1 base, the J end lost 6 bases, and 7 bases lay between the germline ends. The CDR3 covers 13 residues. CDR3 loop: CASSLGGVNEQFF. The DNA for the CDR3 is TGTGCCAGCAGCTTAGGCGGGGTCAATGAGCAGTTCTTC.

This rearrangement joins TRBV6-2 or TRBV6-3 to TRBJ2-5; 16 nucleotides line up with TRBD2. Per the germline V gene, CDR1 is MNHEY and CDR2 is SVGEGT. This CDR3 spans 17 amino acids. J gave up 5 bases and V 6 bases, and 9 bases lay outside the gene matches. Here the CDR3 reads CASSVGTSGGALETQYF. CDR3 in DNA: TGTGCCAGCAGCGTCGGGACTAGCGGGGGGGCCCTGGAGACCCAGTACTTC.

The rearrangement links TRBV18 to TRBJ2-7; weak D call: TRBD2 (5 bases). This CDR3 region has 16 residues. Looked up from germline, CDR1 is KGHSH and CDR2 is LQKENI. V was shortened by 5 bases and J by 4 bases, with 21 bases between the two germline ends. CDR3 protein: CASSSTQERITYEQYF. In nucleotides, the CDR3 is TGTGCCAGCTCATCCACCCAGGAGCGGATAACATACGAGCAGTACTTC. Drawing the rest from reference TRBV18 and TRBJ2-7, the complete variable domain is NAGVMQNPRHLVRRRGQEARLRCSPMKGHSHVYWYRQLPEEGLKFMVYLQKENIIDESGMPKERFSAEFPKEGPSILRIQQVVRGDSAAYFCASSSTQERITYEQYFGPGTRLTVT.

This clone showed up just once. This chain joins TRBV19 and TRBJ1-1; perhaps TRBD1 as D (6 bases). Trimming left V 6 bases short and J 2 bases short, with 13 bases between. Germline CDR1 is LNHDA and CDR2 is SQIVND (reference sequence). This CDR3 has 14 residues. As DNA, the CDR3 is TGTGCCAGTAGGGGGGCAGACCGTAACACTGAAGCTTTCTTT. This gives the protein CASRGADRNTEAFF.

CDR3 protein: CASSLQEWGVSGNTIYF. Here the CDR3 DNA reads TGTGCCAGCAGCTTACAGGAGTGGGGCGTCTCTGGAAACACCATATATTTT. The V gene is TRBV7-2, the J gene TRBJ1-3, with D perhaps matching TRBD1 (5 bases). Trimming removed 2 bases at V and 0 bases at J, with 14 bases between. Germline CDR1 reads SGHTA; CDR2 reads FQGNSA. The CDR3 spans 17 residues.

This clone has at least ten counts. V and J are TRBV12-5 and TRBJ1-2, with D possibly TRBD1 on 5 matching bases. The CDR3 runs to 12 residues. V was pared by 2 bases and J by 11 bases, with 12 bases between. The germline gives CDR1 LGHNT, CDR2 FRNRAP. The CDR3 loop is CASGLPSQGYTF. For the CDR3, the DNA is TGTGCTAGTGGTTTGCCATCGCAGGGTTACACCTTC.

The chain couples TRBV6-2 or TRBV6-3 to TRBJ1-5, with no clear D. The V and J ends lost 4 bases and 7 bases respectively, with 5 bases between them. The CDR3 is made up of 11 amino acids. Germline V lookup: CDR1 MNHEY, CDR2 SVGEGT. CDR3 in amino acids: CASSSGQPQHF. The CDR3 region has the DNA TGTGCCAGCAGTTCCGGGCAGCCCCAGCATTTT.